This paragraph covers one T cell receptor beta chain sequence. This sample was included in a study of blood T cell repertoires in COVID-19. Study in general: Acute-phase and convalescent COVID-19 samples originated in the United States, Italy and Spain. The analysed material was cDNA or gDNA that came from T cells, B-cell-depleted T cells, or PBMCs.

In germline, CDR1 is MGHRA, CDR2 YSYEKL. The CDR3 sequence is 16 residues long. The ends lost 0 bases at V and 5 bases at J; junction bases unmatched: 7. The repertoire was sequenced with immunoSEQ multiplex PCR; TCRdb's copy has only in-frame clones and lacks some. The table has 81,000 or so clones, 85% seen once. What was sequenced was peripheral blood. The receptor was derived from a woman between 65 and 79 years old with active or convalescent COVID-19. This sequence joins TRBV4-1 and TRBJ2-5, with 9 positions matching TRBD2. The CDR3 here is CASSQDGAGGRETQYF. DNA of the CDR3: TGCGCCAGCAGCCAAGACGGAGCGGGGGGCAGGGAGACCCAGTACTTC.